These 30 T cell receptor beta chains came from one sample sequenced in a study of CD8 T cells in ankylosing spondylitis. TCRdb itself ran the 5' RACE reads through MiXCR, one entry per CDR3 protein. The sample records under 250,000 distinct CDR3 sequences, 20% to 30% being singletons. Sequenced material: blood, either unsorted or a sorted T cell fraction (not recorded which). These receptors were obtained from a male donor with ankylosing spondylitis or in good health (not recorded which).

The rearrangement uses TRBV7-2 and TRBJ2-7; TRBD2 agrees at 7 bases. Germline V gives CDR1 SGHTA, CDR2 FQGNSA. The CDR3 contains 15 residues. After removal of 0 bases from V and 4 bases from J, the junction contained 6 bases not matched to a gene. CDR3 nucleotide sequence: TGTGCCAGCAGCTTAGCCGGTGGACTAGTTTACGAGCAGTACTTC. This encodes CASSLAGGLVYEQYF. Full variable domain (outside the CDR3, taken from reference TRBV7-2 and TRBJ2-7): GAGVSQSPSNKVTEKGKDVELRCDPISGHTALYWYRQSLGQGLEFLIYFQGNSAPDKSGLPSDRFSAERTGGSVSTLTIQRTQQEDSAVYLCASSLAGGLVYEQYFGPGTRLTVT.

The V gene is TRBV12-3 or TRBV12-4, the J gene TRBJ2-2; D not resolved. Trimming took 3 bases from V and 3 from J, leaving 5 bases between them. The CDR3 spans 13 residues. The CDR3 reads CASSFSHTGELFF. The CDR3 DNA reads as TGTGCCAGCAGTTTTAGCCACACCGGGGAGCTGTTTTTT.

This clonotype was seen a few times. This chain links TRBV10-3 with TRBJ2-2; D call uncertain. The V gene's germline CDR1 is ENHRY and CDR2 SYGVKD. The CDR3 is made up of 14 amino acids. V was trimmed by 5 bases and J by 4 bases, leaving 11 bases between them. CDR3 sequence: CAISLLEFTGELFF. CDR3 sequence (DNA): TGTGCCATCAGTCTCCTAGAATTCACCGGGGAGCTGTTTTTT.

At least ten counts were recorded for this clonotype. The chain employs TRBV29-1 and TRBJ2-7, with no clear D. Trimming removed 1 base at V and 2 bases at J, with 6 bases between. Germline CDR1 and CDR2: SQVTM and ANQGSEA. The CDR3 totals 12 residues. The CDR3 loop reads CSVEGSPYEQYF. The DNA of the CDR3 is TGCAGCGTTGAAGGCTCCCCCTACGAGCAGTACTTC.

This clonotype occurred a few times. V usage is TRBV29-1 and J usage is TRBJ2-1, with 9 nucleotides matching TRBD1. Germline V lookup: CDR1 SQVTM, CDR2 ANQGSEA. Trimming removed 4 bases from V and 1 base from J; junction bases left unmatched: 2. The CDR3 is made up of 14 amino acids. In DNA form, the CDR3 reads TGCAGCGTTGGGGGGACAGGGTCCTACAATGAGCAGTTCTTC. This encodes CSVGGTGSYNEQFF.

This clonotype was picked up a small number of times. The CDR3 coding sequence is TGTGCCATCAGTGTGGCAGGAGAAGAGACCCAGTACTTC. This translates into CAISVAGEETQYF. V usage is TRBV10-3 and J usage is TRBJ2-5; unclear D gene. Germline V gene data show CDR1 as ENHRY and CDR2 as SYGVKD. Trimming removed 4 bases at V and 3 bases at J, with 9 bases between. The CDR3 contains 13 residues.

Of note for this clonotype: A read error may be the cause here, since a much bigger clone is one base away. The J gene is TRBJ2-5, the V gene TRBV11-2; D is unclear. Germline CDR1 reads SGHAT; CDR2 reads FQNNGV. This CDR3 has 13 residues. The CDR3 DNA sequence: TGTCCCAGCAGCTTAGACTTGCAAGAGACCCAGTACTTC. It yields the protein CPSSLDLQETQYF.

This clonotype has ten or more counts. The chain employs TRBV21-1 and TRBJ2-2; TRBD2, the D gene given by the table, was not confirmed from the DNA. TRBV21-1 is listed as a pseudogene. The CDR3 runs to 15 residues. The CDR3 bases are TGTGCCAGCAGCAAAGTGCGGGAGGGGAACGGGGAGCTGTTTTTT. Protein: CASSKVREGNGELFF.

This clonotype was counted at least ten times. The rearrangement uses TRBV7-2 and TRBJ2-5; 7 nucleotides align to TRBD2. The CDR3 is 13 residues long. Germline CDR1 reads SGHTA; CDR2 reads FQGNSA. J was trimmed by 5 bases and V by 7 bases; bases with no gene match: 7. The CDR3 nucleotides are TGTGCCAGCACCCCTAGCGGAGGGGAGACCCAGTACTTC. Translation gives CASTPSGGETQYF.

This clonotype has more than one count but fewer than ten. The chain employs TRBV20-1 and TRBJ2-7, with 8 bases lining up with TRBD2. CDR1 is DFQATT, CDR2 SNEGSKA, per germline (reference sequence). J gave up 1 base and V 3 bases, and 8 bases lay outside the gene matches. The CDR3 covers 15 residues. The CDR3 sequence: CSASNTPGGSYEQYF. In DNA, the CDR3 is TGCAGTGCTAGCAATACGCCGGGAGGGTCCTACGAGCAGTACTTC.

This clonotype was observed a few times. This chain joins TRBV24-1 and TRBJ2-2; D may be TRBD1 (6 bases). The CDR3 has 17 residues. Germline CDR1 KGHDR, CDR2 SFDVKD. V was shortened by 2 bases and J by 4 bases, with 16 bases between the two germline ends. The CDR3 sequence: CATSDSWGPGTTGELFF. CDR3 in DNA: TGTGCCACCAGTGATTCGTGGGGGCCCGGAACCACCGGGGAGCTGTTTTTT.

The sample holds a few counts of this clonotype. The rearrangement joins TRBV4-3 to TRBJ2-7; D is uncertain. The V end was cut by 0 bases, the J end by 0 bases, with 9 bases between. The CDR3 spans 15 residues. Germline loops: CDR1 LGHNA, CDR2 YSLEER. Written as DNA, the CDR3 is TGCGCCAGCAGCCAAGAAACGAAGGGCTCCTACGAGCAGTACTTC. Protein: CASSQETKGSYEQYF.

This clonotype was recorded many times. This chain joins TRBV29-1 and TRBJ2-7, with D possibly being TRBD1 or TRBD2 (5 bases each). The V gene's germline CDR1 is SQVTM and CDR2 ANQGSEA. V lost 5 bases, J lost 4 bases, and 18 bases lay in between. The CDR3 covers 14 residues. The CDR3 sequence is CSVIPGPQSYEQYF. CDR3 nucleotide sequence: TGCAGCGTTATCCCGGGACCCCAGTCTTACGAGCAGTACTTC.

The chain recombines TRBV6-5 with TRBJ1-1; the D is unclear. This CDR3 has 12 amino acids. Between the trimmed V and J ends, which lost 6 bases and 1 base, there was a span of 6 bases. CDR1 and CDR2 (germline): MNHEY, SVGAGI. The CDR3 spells CASRRENTEAFF. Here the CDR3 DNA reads TGTGCCAGCAGACGGGAGAACACTGAAGCTTTCTTT.

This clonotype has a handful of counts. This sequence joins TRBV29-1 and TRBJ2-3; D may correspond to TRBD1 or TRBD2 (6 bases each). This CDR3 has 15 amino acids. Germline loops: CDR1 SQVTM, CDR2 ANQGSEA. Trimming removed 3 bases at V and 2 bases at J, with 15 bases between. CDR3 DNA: TGCAGCGTTGAGCGGGACAAAGGAGCCACAGATACGCAGTATTTT. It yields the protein CSVERDKGATDTQYF.

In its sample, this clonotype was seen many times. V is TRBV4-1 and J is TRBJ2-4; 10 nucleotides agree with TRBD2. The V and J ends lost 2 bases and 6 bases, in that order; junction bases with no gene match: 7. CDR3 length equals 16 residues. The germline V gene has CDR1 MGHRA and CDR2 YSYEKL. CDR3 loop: CASSQREREGGNIQYF. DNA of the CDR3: TGCGCCAGCAGCCAAAGGGAGCGGGAGGGCGGAAACATTCAGTACTTC.

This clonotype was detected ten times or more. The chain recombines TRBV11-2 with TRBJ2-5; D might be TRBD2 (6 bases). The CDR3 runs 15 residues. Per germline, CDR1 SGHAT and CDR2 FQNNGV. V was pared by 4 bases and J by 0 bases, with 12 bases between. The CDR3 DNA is TGTGCCAGCAGCTGGGACTCGGGCTACCAAGAGACCCAGTACTTC. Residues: CASSWDSGYQETQYF.

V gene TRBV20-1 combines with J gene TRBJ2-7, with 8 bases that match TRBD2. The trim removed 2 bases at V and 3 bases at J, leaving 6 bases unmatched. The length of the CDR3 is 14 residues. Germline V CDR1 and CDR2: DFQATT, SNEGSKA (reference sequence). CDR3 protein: CSARSDTSGYEQYF. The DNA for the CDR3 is TGCAGTGCTAGATCGGATACTAGCGGCTACGAGCAGTACTTC.

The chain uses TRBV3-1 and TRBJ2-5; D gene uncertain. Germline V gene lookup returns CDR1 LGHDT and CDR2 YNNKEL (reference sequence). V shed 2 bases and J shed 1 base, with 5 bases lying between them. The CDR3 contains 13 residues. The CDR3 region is CASSQWSQETQYF. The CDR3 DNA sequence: TGTGCCAGCAGCCAATGGAGCCAAGAGACCCAGTACTTC.

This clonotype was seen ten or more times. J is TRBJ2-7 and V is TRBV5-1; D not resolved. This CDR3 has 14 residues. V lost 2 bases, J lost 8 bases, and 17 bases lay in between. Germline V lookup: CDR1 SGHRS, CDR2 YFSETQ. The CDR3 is CASSFPDAYEQQYF. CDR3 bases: TGCGCCAGCAGCTTCCCGGACGCATACGAGCAGCAGTACTTC.

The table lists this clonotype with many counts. CDR3 sequence reads: CASRTGTGGTGELFF. The CDR3, as DNA: TGTGCCAGCAGGACCGGGACAGGGGGCACCGGGGAGCTGTTTTTT. V is TRBV2 and J is TRBJ2-2; 11 bases fit TRBD1. The CDR3 has 15 residues. CDR1 and CDR2 from the germline V gene are SNHLY and FYNNEI. V was clipped by 6 bases and J by 4 bases; unmatched bases: 4.

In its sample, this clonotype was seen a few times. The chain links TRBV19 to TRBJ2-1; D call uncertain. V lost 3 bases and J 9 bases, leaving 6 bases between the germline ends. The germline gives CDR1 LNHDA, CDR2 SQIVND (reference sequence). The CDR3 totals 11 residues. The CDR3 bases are TGTGCCAGTAGTATCCTCACTGAGCAGTTCTTC. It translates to CASSILTEQFF.

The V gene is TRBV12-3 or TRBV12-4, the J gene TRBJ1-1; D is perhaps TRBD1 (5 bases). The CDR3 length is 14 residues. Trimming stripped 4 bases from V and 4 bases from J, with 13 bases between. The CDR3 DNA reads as TGTGCCAGCAGTTCCCAGGGTGGGAGCACTGAAGCTTTCTTT. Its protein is CASSSQGGSTEAFF.

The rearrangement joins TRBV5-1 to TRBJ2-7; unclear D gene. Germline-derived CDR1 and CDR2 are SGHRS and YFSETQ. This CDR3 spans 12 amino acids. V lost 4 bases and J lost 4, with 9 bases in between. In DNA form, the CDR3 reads TGCGCCAGCAGCAAGGGTGGTTACGAGCAGTACTTC. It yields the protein CASSKGGYEQYF.

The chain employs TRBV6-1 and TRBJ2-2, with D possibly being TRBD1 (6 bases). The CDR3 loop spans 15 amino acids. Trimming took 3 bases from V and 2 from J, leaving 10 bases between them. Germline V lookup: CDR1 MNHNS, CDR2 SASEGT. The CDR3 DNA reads TGTGCCAGCAGTGACCCGACAGGAAACACCGGGGAGCTGTTTTTT. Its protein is CASSDPTGNTGELFF.

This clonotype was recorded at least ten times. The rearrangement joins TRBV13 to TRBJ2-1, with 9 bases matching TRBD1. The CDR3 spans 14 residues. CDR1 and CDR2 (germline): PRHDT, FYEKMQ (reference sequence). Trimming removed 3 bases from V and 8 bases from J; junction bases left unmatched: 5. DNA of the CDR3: TGTGCCAGCAGCTTCAGGGACAGGGCCCATGAGCAGTTCTTC. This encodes CASSFRDRAHEQFF.

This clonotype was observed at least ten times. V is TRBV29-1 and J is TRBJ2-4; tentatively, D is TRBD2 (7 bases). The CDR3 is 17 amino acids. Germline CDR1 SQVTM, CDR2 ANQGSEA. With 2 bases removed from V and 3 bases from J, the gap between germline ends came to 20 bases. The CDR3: CSVEPTGGSARKNIQYF. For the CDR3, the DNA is TGCAGCGTTGAACCGACGGGGGGCAGTGCTCGCAAAAACATTCAGTACTTC. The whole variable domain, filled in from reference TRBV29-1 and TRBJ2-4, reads SAVISQKPSRDICQRGTSLTIQCQVDSQVTMMFWYRQQPGQSLTLIATANQGSEATYESGFVIDKFPISRPNLTFSTLTVSNMSPEDSSIYLCSVEPTGGSARKNIQYFGAGTRLSVL.

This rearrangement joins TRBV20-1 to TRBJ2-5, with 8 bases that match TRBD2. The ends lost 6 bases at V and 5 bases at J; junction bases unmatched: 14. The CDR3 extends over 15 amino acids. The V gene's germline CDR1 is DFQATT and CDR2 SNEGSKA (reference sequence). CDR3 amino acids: CSAVNFGRGTETQYF. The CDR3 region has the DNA TGCAGTGCCGTGAATTTCGGGAGGGGGACTGAGACCCAGTACTTC.

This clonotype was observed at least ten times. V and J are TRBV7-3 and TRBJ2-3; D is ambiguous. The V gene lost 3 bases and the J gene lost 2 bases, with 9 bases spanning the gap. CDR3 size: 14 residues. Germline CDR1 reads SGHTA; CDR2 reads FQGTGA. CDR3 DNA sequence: TGTGCCAGCAGCTTTAGTAAGACCACAGATACGCAGTATTTT. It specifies CASSFSKTTDTQYF.

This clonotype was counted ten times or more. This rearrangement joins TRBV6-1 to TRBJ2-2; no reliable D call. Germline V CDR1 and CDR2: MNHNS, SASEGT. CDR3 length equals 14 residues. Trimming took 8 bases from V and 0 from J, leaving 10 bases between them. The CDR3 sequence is CASFRTTNTGELFF. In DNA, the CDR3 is TGTGCCAGCTTCCGGACCACGAACACCGGGGAGCTGTTTTTT.